Following are 5 T cell receptor beta chains from one sample sequenced in a study of cytomegalovirus exposure and HLA in healthy donors. The PCR contained 60 Vbeta and 13 Jbeta primers. Using immunoSEQ multiplex PCR, the repertoire was profiled, and TCRdb retains in-frame clones only, with some absent. The sample consists of some 160,000 clones, 72% of them appearing once. The source material was PBMCs. The origin of the receptors is a man aged 40-49 years in good health and CMV-seronegative.

Details on this clone: An end of the junction does not agree with germline; a read error may underlie this. The chain uses TRBV30 and TRBJ1-6; D may be TRBD1 (6 bases). Germline CDR1 is GTSNPN and CDR2 is SVGIG (reference sequence). CDR3 length: 14 amino acids. This chain's CDR3 is CAWSEGVRNSPLNF. The CDR3, as DNA: TGTGCCTGGAGTGAGGGGGTCCGGAATTCACCCCTCAACTTT.

V and J are TRBV2 and TRBJ1-1, with D possibly TRBD1 on 5 matching bases. V was trimmed by 8 bases and J by 0 bases, leaving 13 bases between them. Looked up from germline, CDR1 is SNHLY and CDR2 is FYNNEI. The CDR3 consists of 14 residues. The CDR3 DNA sequence: TGTGCCAGCCGTGCGGGGGGATTGAACACTGAAGCTTTCTTT. As protein: CASRAGGLNTEAFF. The variable domain in full, with the rest retrieved from reference TRBV2 and TRBJ1-1, is EPEVTQTPSHQVTQMGQEVILRCVPISNHLYFYWYRQILGQKVEFLVSFYNNEISEKSEIFDDQFSVERPDGSNFTLKIRSTKLEDSAMYFCASRAGGLNTEAFFGQGTRLTVV.

The chain employs TRBV6-5 and TRBJ2-7, with a weak D call TRBD1 (5 bases). Germline loops: CDR1 MNHEY, CDR2 SVGAGI. V was trimmed by 2 bases and J by 4 bases, leaving 9 bases between them. The CDR3 totals 13 residues. CDR3 amino acids: CASSYGAEYEQYF. The CDR3 DNA reads TGTGCCAGCAGTTACGGGGCAGAATACGAGCAGTACTTC.

The chain combines TRBV10-3 with TRBJ1-4; the D is unclear. Germline loops: CDR1 ENHRY, CDR2 SYGVKD. There are 15 residues in the CDR3. V was pared by 0 bases and J by 2 bases, with 7 bases between. The chain's CDR3 is CAISESRETNEKLFF. As DNA, the CDR3 is TGTGCCATCAGTGAGTCCCGGGAGACTAATGAAAAACTGTTTTTT.

The genes are TRBV21-1 and TRBJ2-1; the table gives TRBD2 as D, unverified against the DNA. TRBV21-1 has pseudogene status. This CDR3 is built from 15 residues. CDR3 loop: CASSKAAGGGNEQFF. The CDR3 DNA is TGTGCCAGCAGCAAAGCGGCGGGGGGAGGTAATGAGCAGTTCTTC.